This is a list of T cell receptor beta chains from one sample in a study of vaccination and CD4 T cells after COVID-19. Each CDR3 protein gets one entry after TCRdb re-called the PCR reads with MiXCR. The table has about 10,000 distinct CDR3 sequences, 59% seen once. Antigen specificity for these receptors is unknown. Sequenced material: CD4+ T cells from blood, cultured in vitro. These receptors were obtained from a human donor who had recovered from COVID-19. Both conserved end residues are part of each CDR3. Fields, in order: clone size, V gene, D gene, J gene, CDR3 DNA, CDR3 protein. D genes are given only for firm matches. Where a row states a size, it is once, few, many or the class of an expanded clone; other rows omit it.

NA,TRBV11-3,NA,TRBJ2-3,TGTGCCAGCAGCTTTCCCTCGAGCACAGATACGCAGTATTTT,CASSFPSSTDTQYF
NA,TRBV6-2/TRBV6-3,NA,TRBJ1-2,TGTGCCAGCAGCCCCGGGCGGCCAAACTATGGCTACACCTTC,CASSPGRPNYGYTF
NA,TRBV21-1,NA,TRBJ1-2,TGTGCCAGCAGCAAGGACAGGACCTATGGCTACACCTTC,CASSKDRTYGYTF
NA,TRBV6-1,TRBD1,TRBJ1-2,TGTGCCAGCAGGCCGGACAGGGTCTCAGGGGGCTACACCTTC,CASRPDRVSGGYTF
few,TRBV20-1,NA,TRBJ1-3,TGCAGTGCTAGCCAGCCATCTGGAAACACCATATATTTT,CSASQPSGNTIYF
NA,TRBV20-1,TRBD1,TRBJ2-3,TGCAGTGCCAGGGGACAGGGTTTCGCAGCAGATACGCAGTATTTT,CSARGQGFAADTQYF
NA,TRBV20-1,TRBD1,TRBJ1-1,TGCAGTGCTAGATCAGGTCGGACAGGGGGCACTGAAGCTTTCTTT,CSARSGRTGGTEAFF
NA,TRBV7-9,NA,TRBJ1-6,TGTGCCAGCAGCCCCCAAACAGGACGCCCGGCCCCCCTCCACTTT,CASSPQTGRPAPLHF
NA,TRBV20-1,NA,TRBJ1-2,TGCAGTGCTAGCGGTGGGCTCGTCTATGGCTACACCTTC,CSASGGLVYGYTF
NA,TRBV20-1,NA,TRBJ2-3,TGCAGTGCTAGACCTGGCCGGGACATCGGTTCGCAGTATTTT,CSARPGRDIGSQYF
NA,TRBV5-1,NA,TRBJ2-3,TGCGCCAGCAGCTATAGGGACGGGAGCACAGATACGCAGTATTTT,CASSYRDGSTDTQYF
NA,TRBV10-3,NA,TRBJ2-7,TGTGCCACCAGGGAAGGTCCCTACGAGCAGTACTTC,CATREGPYEQYF
NA,TRBV7-2,TRBD2,TRBJ2-3,TGTGCCAGCAGCTTAATTAGGACTAGCGGGAGGGAAGATACGCAGTATTTT,CASSLIRTSGREDTQYF
few,TRBV6-5,TRBD1,TRBJ1-2,TGTGCCAGCAGTTTAGGGCAAACAGGGGGCGACGGCTACACCTTC,CASSLGQTGGDGYTF
NA,TRBV2,TRBD1,TRBJ2-3,TGTGTCAGCAGTCCGACAGGGGTCTGGACAGATACGCAGTATTTT,CVSSPTGVWTDTQYF
medium-sized,TRBV19,TRBD1,TRBJ1-4,TGTGCCAGTAGTACCATAATGGAGGGGACAGGGTGGGGAAAACTGTTTTTT,CASSTIMEGTGWGKLFF
few,TRBV6-2/TRBV6-3,TRBD1,TRBJ1-2,TGTGCCAGCAGGGGGACAGGGGACCCCTATGGCTACACCTTC,CASRGTGDPYGYTF
NA,TRBV12-3/TRBV12-4,TRBD1,TRBJ1-2,TGTGCCAGCAGCCGACAGGGATATGGCTACACCTTC,CASSRQGYGYTF
NA,TRBV15,TRBD1,TRBJ1-1,TGTGCCACCAGCAGGCCGGGACAGGGCCACACTGAAGCTTTCTTT,CATSRPGQGHTEAFF
NA,TRBV7-2,NA,TRBJ2-5,TGTGCCAGCAGCCCCTCGAGGTGGCAAGAGACCCAGTACTTC,CASSPSRWQETQYF
few,TRBV19,NA,TRBJ1-2,TGTGCCAGTAGCAGGACAGATATATATGGCTACACCTTC,CASSRTDIYGYTF
NA,TRBV20-1,NA,TRBJ1-1,TGCAGTGCTAGAGGCCTCCCGAAGAACACTGAAGCTTTCTTT,CSARGLPKNTEAFF
NA,TRBV7-6,NA,TRBJ2-1,TGTGCCAGCAGCCCACGGAGCGGGCGATACAATGAGCAGTTCTTC,CASSPRSGRYNEQFF
NA,TRBV6-2/TRBV6-3,TRBD1,TRBJ2-7,TGTGCCAGCAATGAGGGGACAGGGGGCAGGTACGAGCAGTACTTC,CASNEGTGGRYEQYF
NA,TRBV7-2,NA,TRBJ1-1,TGTGCCAGCAGCTTAACAAGTGTGTCCGCTGAAGCTTTCTTT,CASSLTSVSAEAFF
NA,TRBV19,TRBD1,TRBJ1-2,TGTGCCAGTAGAAGACAGGGAATCAACTATGGCTACACCTTC,CASRRQGINYGYTF
NA,TRBV12-3/TRBV12-4,NA,TRBJ1-2,TGTGCCAGCAGTCAGGGCCCCTATGGCTACACCTTC,CASSQGPYGYTF
NA,TRBV7-3,NA,TRBJ1-1,TGTGCCAGCAGCTTAACTCGGGGGGCTGAAGCTTTCTTT,CASSLTRGAEAFF
NA,TRBV7-8,NA,TRBJ1-3,TGTGCCAGCAGCTTAGATTCCTCTGGAAACACCATATATTTT,CASSLDSSGNTIYF
few,TRBV7-2,TRBD1,TRBJ1-1,TGTGCCACCAAGACAGGGATGAACACTGAAGCTTTCTTT,CATKTGMNTEAFF
NA,TRBV19,TRBD1,TRBJ1-6,TGTGCCAGTTCGGAGACAGGGGGCGGTTCACCCCTCCACTTT,CASSETGGGSPLHF
NA,TRBV7-8,TRBD1,TRBJ1-1,TGTGCCAGCAGCTTAGCTAGGCAGGGGGTGAACACTGAAGCTTTCTTT,CASSLARQGVNTEAFF
few,TRBV5-1,NA,TRBJ1-2,TGCGCCAGCAGCTTGGCCAGGACAGCCACTGATGGCTACACCTTC,CASSLARTATDGYTF
NA,TRBV11-2,NA,TRBJ2-7,TGTGCCAGCAGCTTAGGGGTGCGAGGCTACGAGCAGTACTTC,CASSLGVRGYEQYF
NA,TRBV19,NA,TRBJ2-2,TGTGCCAGTAGTATAGGCGGGCTAGCGACGAACACCGGGGAGCTGTTTTTT,CASSIGGLATNTGELFF
NA,TRBV18,NA,TRBJ2-3,TGTGCCAGCTCACCAGACCGCACAGATACGCAGTATTTT,CASSPDRTDTQYF
NA,TRBV29-1,NA,TRBJ1-1,TGCAGCGTTGTAAGCAACCTTTACGGGACTGAAGCTTTCTTT,CSVVSNLYGTEAFF